The sequence of this TCR beta chain was determined in a study of cytomegalovirus exposure and HLA in healthy donors listed by TCRdb under 2017. Context from the whole study: According to an earlier analysis of several hundred of the donors, about 179 million T cells yielded 117 million unique TCR beta sequences and about 300 Gb of sequence data. Donor age, sex, ethnicity and CMV serostatus were collected together with the repertoire data. On average, approximately 250,000 unique TCR beta nucleotide sequences were sequenced per donor among a few hundred genotyped donors of the cohort, with approximately 18% of those sequences being non-productive. To study patterns of TCR occurrence, a later analysis re-analyzed previously published TCR beta repertoires from 500 to 850 donors and added high-resolution HLA genotyping. An early release that covered about 640 HLA-typed donors contained about 300 gigabases of sequencing data and 85 million to 100 million unique TCR sequences. In the later analysis, no new phenotypic data were used to find candidate immune exposures; instead, reliance was placed on TCR beta sequences and their occurrence across donors. A later genetic analysis used genome-wide SNP genotypes for about three fifths of the 666 donors, treating that subset as a discovery cohort. In addition to the first cohort of roughly 670 subjects, a separate validation cohort of under 150 different subjects was used. An earlier analysis of some 600 of the donors applied high-throughput TCR beta sequencing to assess whether each TCR beta V gene segment acted as functional or pseudogenic. Both class I and class II loci were covered by HLA typing, at four-digit resolution. Because of strong linkage in the cohort, a few DR-DQ haplotypes were treated as single units for association and clustering. The T cell repertoires of roughly 660 subjects were profiled by immunosequencing and related to cytomegalovirus serostatus. The aim of the study was to test whether cataloging public T cell receptors could identify signatures of past pathogen exposure. To predict cytomegalovirus infection status, the study brought together high-throughput TCR immunosequencing, statistical association of individual TCRs with disease status, and machine learning. Typing coverage varied by locus: 629-630 donors for A, B, C, DRB1 and DQB1; roughly 510 for DQA1; approximately 610 for DPA1; around 490 for DPB1. Every discovery cohort repertoire had been produced on one sequencing platform. Of the 300 to 450 genotyped donors, 81% fell in the genetic ancestry cluster associated with self-reported Caucasian donors.

Libraries were prepared through the immunoSEQ multiplex PCR assay. A mixture of 60 forward primers for TCR Vbeta segments and 13 reverse primers for TCR Jbeta segments was used in the multiplex PCR. Amplification of the CDR3 region of rearranged TCR beta genes was performed with a multiplex PCR assay on genomic DNA. The Illumina HiSeq System was used to sequence the amplified TCR beta libraries as 87-base-pair reads. The source study handled its data this way. A later analysis tallied around 87 million unique TCR beta chains across the 700 or so repertoires, and around 10 million of those chains were shared by two or more donors. Raw reads were error-corrected and collapsed into unique sequences with a nearest-neighbor algorithm that merged closely related sequences to remove PCR and sequencing errors. V, D and J gene segments were assigned by aligning CDR3 sequences to IMGT reference sequences. For a sequence to be retained, at least a six-nucleotide match to both a V gene segment and a J gene segment was required. Rearrangements were called productive when the CDR3 lacked stop codons and stayed in frame with V and J; all others were non-productive. CDR3 was defined according to IMGT convention as the region running from the second conserved V-encoded cysteine to the conserved J-encoded phenylalanine. The earlier analysis of some 550 of the donors excluded any sequence lacking an unambiguous match to a single V gene segment. In an earlier analysis of approximately 610 of the donors, V segments were called functional above 56.7% productive rearrangements and were called segregating when the between-donor standard deviation exceeded 5%. A statistical classification framework was built to diagnose cytomegalovirus status from the catalog of TCR beta chain sequences. A later analysis assigned V and J genes by comparing TCR nucleotide sequences with IMGT/GENE-DB human TR gene sequences. In a later analysis, CDR3 sequences and most-parsimonious VDJ recombination scenarios were assigned using the TCRdist pipeline. A later analysis defined each TCR beta chain by its CDR3 amino acid sequence plus V-gene family, and excluded reads lacking a unique V-gene family. As a way to deal with suspected cross-contamination and a sequencing artifact, a later analysis dropped more than 500 nucleotide sequences that were highly shared and had low generation probability. In a later analysis, a clonal expansion index was calculated for each public chain from normalized within-repertoire ranks of inferred template counts. In a later analysis, generation probabilities were computed with a VDJ recombination model fitted to out-of-frame rearrangements, and the resulting probabilities were checked against IGoR. A later analysis scored TCR-TCR, TCR-HLA and TCR-CMV co-occurrence with hypergeometric tests, applying a repertoire-size bias correction to TCR pairs. To estimate false discovery rates, a later analysis permuted the HLA or CMV assignments 20 times. A later analysis grouped co-occurring TCRs with DBSCAN, adding TCRdist sequence similarity when clustering within HLA-allele-positive subsets. Repertoires with fewer than 30,000 or more than 120,000 public chains were left out of co-occurrence clustering, as were four to six repertoires with anomalous nucleotide sharing. What TCRdb holds here is the immuneACCESS table cut down to in-frame rearrangements. Part of the clones is not present; checked against another copy, under half of the missing clones reflect an unresolved V gene, and the others are unexplained. V and J calls and clone size are copied from that table; D and trimming were computed from the DNA. The sample table shows around 75,000 clones, and approximately 80% are seen once. Approximately 3.7% of the sample goes to the ten largest clones.

The cohort comprised around 700 healthy bone marrow donors. Cohort members were all nominally healthy when sampled, although unrecorded immune exposures were likely present. The donor was CMV seronegative and was included in the group of over 300 seronegative cohort members. A peripheral blood sample was provided by each donor, and peripheral blood mononuclear cells were used for TCR beta sequencing. Genomic DNA was extracted from the blood cell samples with the Qiagen DNeasy Blood Extraction Kit. This clone turned up a few times. Which antigen it targets is not known. Qualities for individual bases were not recorded, and no much larger clone is one base off. Trimming removed 0 bases from V and 5 bases from J, leaving 11 bases between the germline ends. Reading the germline V gene gives CDR1 SGHRS and CDR2 YFSETQ. Taken from cysteine to phenylalanine, the CDR3 has 14 residues. Left in the record is the CDR3 DNA by itself, 42 bases read in frame from the first base.

Results and caveats for the whole study, not just this receptor: Across donors, most TCR sequences were observed very rarely, whereas some public TCRs were present in many individuals. A later analysis found that HLA-associated TCR beta chains were more clonally expanded and had lower generation probabilities than equally common non-associated chains. Strong co-occurrence of HLA alleles, especially DR and DQ, made assigning TCR associations to individual alleles difficult. Broadly in line with IMGT annotations, most TCR beta V segments showed up in productive rearrangements about 90% or about 30% of the time in an earlier analysis of several hundred of the donors. A total of 164 TCR beta chains were listed by the study as associated with cytomegalovirus. Correlated functional status among segregating V segments might be attributable to linkage disequilibrium, but an unknown experimental factor could not be ruled out. Because counts were too low, 15 to 20 rarely observed V segments, including chromosome 9 orphons, were excluded from the earlier analysis of around 640 of the donors. In this cohort, only TCR beta chains were sequenced, and detectable features were limited by the absence of alpha or paired-chain data. Some IMGT-functional V segments, including TRBV6-2 and TRBV6-3, could not be distinguished by the 87-base-pair reads and were therefore excluded. According to a later genetic analysis, donors in an Asian-associated ancestry cluster had fewer N-insertions in productive TCRs than the approximately 700-donor mean. Roughly uniform sequencing depth across donors was assumed in presence/absence analyses, although this assumption may not hold. The classifier was reported to diagnose cytomegalovirus status with high specificity and sensitivity in both the original cohort and the validation cohort. In a later analysis, the rate of TCR association differed among HLA loci, with DRB1 alleles having the most associated TCRs and HLA-C alleles having the fewest. The only immune exposure information available for the cohort was CMV serostatus. In a later analysis, several top co-occurrence clusters were reported to appear linked to parvovirus B19, influenza, CMV and Epstein-Barr virus. A further reported finding was that TCR beta sequences accurately predicted the HLA-A and HLA-B alleles for most subjects in the first cohort. Most CMV-associated TCR beta chains appeared to be HLA-restricted in a later analysis, and the HLA associations seemed to be driven largely by CMV exposure. HLA typing was unavailable for some donors at each locus, so association tests used only the typed subset. Specific HLA alleles were associated with around 18,000 TCR beta sequences at a false discovery rate of 0.05 in a later analysis. In a later genetic analysis, a missense DCLRE1C variant was associated with V-gene and J-gene trimming of TCR beta chains, and the association was replicated in an independent cohort. The authors suggested that the approach could potentially be generalized to other disease states and immunological phenotypes. Three of the identified cytomegalovirus-associated TCR beta chains were confirmed in vitro to be specific for cytomegalovirus antigens. A cluster of highly shared sequence variants was judged likely to be a technical artifact of the sequencing pipeline.

This chain joins TRBV5-1 to TRBJ2-5; TRBD1 might be the D gene, on 6 matching bases. The sequence came from a man aged 35 to 55 in good health and CMV-seronegative. Sequences were obtained from PBMCs. The bases read TGCGCCAGCAGCTTGGGGCTTAGGGGGGAGACCCAGTACTTC. It encodes CASSLGLRGETQYF.